This section outlines one T cell receptor (beta chain) sequence together with its context. Here immunoSEQ multiplex PCR was the method, and the copy in TCRdb shows in-frame clones only, minus some. Altogether some 57,000 clones are present, 90% being singletons, with the ten largest covering roughly 0.82%. The data originate from a study of T cell changes during pregnancy in multiple sclerosis. The germline CDR1 and CDR2 sequences are LGHNA and YSLEER. The CDR3 is 15 amino acids. V lost 0 bases and J lost 3, with 9 bases in between. The sequence came from a female donor in good health, enrolled as a control in a pregnancy study. The chain is built from TRBV4-3 and TRBJ1-5; TRBD1 might be the D (5 bases). The sample consisted of peripheral blood, taken in the first trimester of pregnancy. The CDR3 nucleotides are TGCGCCAGCAGCCAAGACCGGGACTACAATCAGCCCCAGCATTTT. Residues: CASSQDRDYNQPQHF.